The 16 T cell receptor beta chains listed next were all sequenced from one sample in a study of response to subunit inactivated influenza vaccine. MiXCR was run by TCRdb on the RT-PCR reads, yielding one entry per CDR3 protein. Here the sample spans approximately 530,000 distinct CDR3 sequences, approximately 7.6% being singletons. The source material was PBMCs from blood, sampled around 25 months after vaccination. These receptors all stem from a man aged 45-69 years who received an inactivated influenza vaccine.

The J gene is TRBJ2-1, the V gene TRBV5-4; no firm D call. The CDR3 runs 13 residues. The germline CDR1 and CDR2 sequences are SGHNT and YYREEE (reference sequence). V was trimmed by 0 bases and J by 9 bases, leaving 10 bases between them. The CDR3 region is CASSLGGMGEQFF. The CDR3 bases are TGTGCCAGCAGCTTGGGGGGAATGGGTGAGCAGTTCTTC.

V and J are TRBV12-3 or TRBV12-4 and TRBJ2-3; the D is unclear. This CDR3 contains 14 residues. V lost 2 bases to trimming and J lost 0 bases, with 6 bases between them. CDR3 loop: CASSLQLSTDTQYF. The DNA for the CDR3 is TGTGCCAGCAGTTTACAGCTTAGCACAGATACGCAGTATTTT.

This clonotype was seen more than once but under ten times. This chain joins TRBV20-1 and TRBJ2-4; D may be TRBD2 (6 bases). V lost 2 bases, J lost 0 bases, and 17 bases lay in between. Germline V gene data show CDR1 as DFQATT and CDR2 as SNEGSKA (reference sequence). The CDR3 has 17 amino acids. CDR3 DNA: TGCAGTGCTAGAACGCCGCGGGATCCAGAAGCCAAAAACATTCAGTACTTC. It is translated as CSARTPRDPEAKNIQYF.

This chain uses TRBV7-2 with TRBJ2-5; 9 positions match TRBD1. The CDR3 runs 15 residues. V trimming: 0 bases; J trimming: 3 bases; junction bases outside the gene matches: 2. CDR1 SGHTA and CDR2 FQGNSA come from the germline V gene. The CDR3 is CASSLAGTGKETQYF. The CDR3 DNA is TGTGCCAGCAGCTTAGCGGGGACAGGGAAAGAGACCCAGTACTTC.

This clonotype was seen at least ten times. The chain couples TRBV10-3 to TRBJ2-2; D is undetermined. Germline CDR1 ENHRY, CDR2 SYGVKD. Trimming removed 3 bases from V and 4 bases from J, with 12 bases in between. CDR3 length: 15 amino acids. CDR3 region: CAISDGSRRTGELFF. CDR3 sequence (DNA): TGTGCCATCAGTGATGGCAGCCGACGCACCGGGGAGCTGTTTTTT.

The V and J genes are TRBV10-3 and TRBJ1-1; no definite D call. The CDR3 runs 14 residues. Germline CDR1 reads ENHRY; CDR2 reads SYGVKD. V lost 3 bases to trimming and J lost 4 bases, with 12 bases between them. The CDR3 DNA follows: TGTGCCATCAGTGATGGCACCTTGGGCACTGAAGCTTTCTTT. Residues: CAISDGTLGTEAFF.

The gene calls are TRBV20-1 and TRBJ2-3; D remains ambiguous. Per the germline V gene, CDR1 is DFQATT and CDR2 is SNEGSKA (reference sequence). The V gene lost 5 bases and the J gene lost 5 bases, with 20 bases spanning the gap. CDR3 length: 15 amino acids. CDR3 DNA sequence: TGCAGTGCTGTACGCCCCCGTGGCGTTCTAGATACGCAGTATTTT. Translating it yields CSAVRPRGVLDTQYF.

This clonotype was found many times. V is TRBV2 and J is TRBJ1-5; D gene uncertain. Germline V gene sequence: CDR1 SNHLY, CDR2 FYNNEI. V lost 3 bases, J lost 1 base, and 7 bases lay in between. CDR3 length equals 14 residues. CDR3: CASSDFDSNQPQHF. CDR3 nucleotide sequence: TGTGCCAGCAGTGATTTTGACAGCAATCAGCCCCAGCATTTT.

The rearrangement links TRBV5-1 to TRBJ2-1; D call uncertain. Germline CDR1 reads SGHRS; CDR2 reads YFSETQ. The CDR3 consists of 15 residues. Trimming removed 0 bases at V and 0 bases at J, with 7 bases between. CDR3 protein: CASSLGSTSYNEQFF. The CDR3 nucleotides are TGCGCCAGCAGCTTGGGGAGTACCTCCTACAATGAGCAGTTCTTC. The full variable domain, with the rest looked up from reference TRBV5-1 and TRBJ2-1, is KAGVTQTPRYLIKTRGQQVTLSCSPISGHRSVSWYQQTPGQGLQFLFEYFSETQRNKGNFPGRFSGRQFSNSRSEMNVSTLELGDSALYLCASSLGSTSYNEQFFGPGTRLTVL.

This clonotype has a handful of counts. The gene calls are TRBV7-2 and TRBJ1-2, with D unresolved. CDR1 is SGHTA and CDR2 is FQGNSA in the germline V gene. V lost 1 base and J 5 bases, leaving 14 bases between the germline ends. The CDR3 loop spans 15 amino acids. The CDR3 nucleotides are TGTGCCAGCAGCTTAGTACCCGGGGATTCTTATGGCTACACCTTC. Amino acid sequence: CASSLVPGDSYGYTF.

The V call is TRBV12-3 or TRBV12-4, the J call TRBJ2-7, with 8 bases lining up with TRBD2. The CDR3 loop spans 16 amino acids. V lost 7 bases and J lost 0; bases outside the gene matches: 11. This CDR3 reads CASTLFSSGPSYEQYF. The CDR3, as DNA: TGTGCCAGCACGCTATTCTCTAGCGGGCCCTCCTACGAGCAGTACTTC.

This clonotype has a count of ten or more. This rearrangement joins TRBV20-1 to TRBJ2-5; 10 bases are shared with TRBD1. This CDR3 has 15 residues. J lost 5 bases, V lost 6 bases, and 12 bases had no gene match. CDR1 and CDR2 from the germline V gene are DFQATT and SNEGSKA (reference sequence). CDR3 sequence (DNA): TGCAGTGCCACCTCAGACAGGGGGCTGTGGGAGACCCAGTACTTC. It codes for CSATSDRGLWETQYF.

The gene calls are TRBV19 and TRBJ2-1, with D hard to call. The CDR3 runs 14 residues. Germline CDR1 is LNHDA and CDR2 is SQIVND (reference sequence). Trimming removed 5 bases from V and 11 bases from J, with 19 bases in between. This CDR3 is CASSDRSAVVKQFF. The CDR3 nucleotides read TGTGCCAGTAGTGATAGGAGTGCGGTCGTCAAGCAGTTCTTC.

This clonotype was counted between two and nine times. The CDR3 loop is CSATTSGWAGDTQYF. As DNA, the CDR3 is TGCAGTGCTACAACTAGCGGATGGGCTGGGGATACGCAGTATTTT. The rearrangement uses TRBV20-1 and TRBJ2-3, with TRBD2 identical over 8 bases. Germline values: CDR1 DFQATT, CDR2 SNEGSKA (reference sequence). Trimming at V came to 4 bases and at J to 6 bases, leaving 12 bases not matched to a gene. The CDR3 has 15 amino acids.

In its sample, this clonotype was seen a few times. The chain is built from TRBV12-3 or TRBV12-4 and TRBJ2-7; TRBD1 aligns across 9 bases. This CDR3 has 15 residues. After removal of 5 bases from V and 2 bases from J, the junction contained 7 bases not matched to a gene. CDR3 amino acids: CASSQWTGAPYEQYF. Written as DNA, the CDR3 is TGTGCCAGCAGTCAATGGACAGGGGCGCCCTACGAGCAGTACTTC.

This clonotype turned up a few times. This rearrangement joins TRBV5-6 to TRBJ2-1, with TRBD1 matching 8 bases. The length of the CDR3 is 15 residues. V lost 2 bases to trimming and J lost 2 bases; unmatched junction nucleotides: 3. Germline V gene sequence: CDR1 SGHDT, CDR2 YYEEEE. CDR3 sequence reads: CASSLGGQAYNEQFF. The DNA for the CDR3 is TGTGCCAGCAGCTTAGGGGGACAGGCCTACAATGAGCAGTTCTTC.